This T cell receptor (beta chain) was sequenced during a study of cytomegalovirus exposure and HLA in healthy donors. The donors were members of the roughly 120-subject validation cohort (separate from the roughly 670-subject first cohort). Overall study findings and caveats: The classifier was said to identify cytomegalovirus status with high specificity and sensitivity.

The CDR3 length is 13 residues. Looked up from germline, CDR1 is ENHRY and CDR2 is SYGVKD. V lost 7 bases and J lost 1, with 10 bases in between. As for this clone: Its antigen is undetermined.

The assay was immunoSEQ multiplex PCR, and TCRdb's table has in-frame clones only and misses some. The sample consists of 100,000 to 150,000 clones, roughly 90% of them appearing once. This clonotype was obtained from a woman aged 18-29 years in good health and CMV-seronegative. This sequence joins TRBV10-3 and TRBJ2-5; perhaps TRBD1 as D (6 bases). Material: PBMCs. CDR3 sequence (DNA): TGTGCCATCACTAGGACAGCCCAAGAGACCCAGTACTTC. This encodes CAITRTAQETQYF.